This is a list of T cell receptor beta chains from one sample in a study of control samples from healthy donors and cancer patients. Assay: immunoSEQ multiplex PCR; the TCRdb copy retains only in-frame clones and omits some. The table has 390,000 or so clones, around nine tenths seen once. The sequencing sample was made of PBMCs. The source is a man aged 40-50 years with head and neck cancer. The CDR3 runs from the conserved cysteine through the conserved F or W. D genes are given only for firm matches. Part of the rows lack a size; the others show once, few, many or a class for expanded clones.

TRBV14	.	TRBJ2-7	13	.	TGTGCCAGCAGCCAAGATAAGGTGAGGGGAACGCACTTC	CASSQDKVRGTHF
TRBV24-1	.	TRBJ2-2	15	.	TGTGCCACCAGTGAATTAAAGGGAGGAACCGGGGAGCTGTTTTTT	CATSELKGGTGELFF
TRBV4-1	.	TRBJ2-1	15	.	TGCGCCAGCAGCCAAGAGGACGGGAGTTTCAATGAGCAGTTCTTC	CASSQEDGSFNEQFF
TRBV7-3	.	TRBJ2-2	15	once	TGTGCCAGCAGCTTTCAGGGTTCGAACACCGGGGAGCTGTTTTTT	CASSFQGSNTGELFF
TRBV10-3	.	TRBJ2-2	16	once	TGTGCCATCAGTGAGTCGTGGGGGCAAAACACCGGGGAGCTGTTTTTT	CAISESWGQNTGELFF
TRBV11-2	.	TRBJ1-6	14	.	TGTGCCAGCAGCAGTCGGACGGAGAATTCACCCCTCCACTTT	CASSSRTENSPLHF
TRBV6-4	.	TRBJ1-1	14	.	TGTGCCAGCAGTGAAGGTCGGGGCGATGGTGAAGCTTTCTTT	CASSEGRGDGEAFF
TRBV29-1	.	TRBJ1-1	11	.	TGCAGCGTTGTCGACACCTTCGAAGCTTTCTTT	CSVVDTFEAFF
TRBV19	TRBD1	TRBJ2-5	15	.	TGTGCCAGTAGCGAACCGGACAGGGGCCAAGAGACCCAGTACTTC	CASSEPDRGQETQYF
TRBV29-1	TRBD1	TRBJ1-2	14	few	TGCAGCGTTGAAGGGAGGGACAGGGGTAGTAGCTACACCTTC	CSVEGRDRGSSYTF
TRBV25-1	.	TRBJ1-1	16	.	TGTGCCAGCAGTGAAGGTCGCGAGGTCGGGAACACTGAAGCTTTCTTT	CASSEGREVGNTEAFF
TRBV6-5	TRBD2	TRBJ2-7	14	.	TGTGCCAGCGTAGATAGCGGGGGATTCTACGAGCAGTACTTC	CASVDSGGFYEQYF
TRBV11-2	.	TRBJ1-6	16	.	TGTGCCAGCAGCTTAGAGGTCTCCCTTATTAATTCACCCCTCCACTTT	CASSLEVSLINSPLHF
TRBV7-8	TRBD2	TRBJ2-5	14	.	TGTGCCAGCAGCTTCGCGGGAGTGGGAGAGACCCAGTACTTC	CASSFAGVGETQYF
TRBV5-8	TRBD1	TRBJ2-5	15	.	TGTGCCAGCCTTTCCTCCGACAGGGGGCTTGAGACCCAGTACTTC	CASLSSDRGLETQYF
TRBV9	.	TRBJ2-3	16	.	TGTGCCAGCAGCACTCCCGACCAGGGAGGCACAGATACGCAGTATTTT	CASSTPDQGGTDTQYF
TRBV7-2	TRBD1	TRBJ1-5	16	.	TGTGCCAGCAGCGCGCAAGGACAGGGAATCAATCAGCCCCAGCATTTT	CASSAQGQGINQPQHF
TRBV5-6	TRBD2	TRBJ2-5	18	.	TGTGCCAGCAGCTTGGGTCTGGTCGGTGCAGCGGGGGAAGAGACCCAGTACTTC	CASSLGLVGAAGEETQYF